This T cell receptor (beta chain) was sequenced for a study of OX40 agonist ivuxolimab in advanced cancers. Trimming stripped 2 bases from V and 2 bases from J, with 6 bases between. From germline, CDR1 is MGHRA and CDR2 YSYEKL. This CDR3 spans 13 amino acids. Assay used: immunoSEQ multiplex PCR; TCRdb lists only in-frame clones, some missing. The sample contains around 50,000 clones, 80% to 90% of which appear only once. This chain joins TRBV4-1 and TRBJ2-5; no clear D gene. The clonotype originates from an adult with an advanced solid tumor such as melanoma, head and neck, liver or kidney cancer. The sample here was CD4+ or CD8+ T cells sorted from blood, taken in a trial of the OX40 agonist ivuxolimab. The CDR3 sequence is CASSQIGQETQYF. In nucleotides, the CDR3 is TGCGCCAGCAGCCAAATCGGGCAAGAGACCCAGTACTTC.